Listed here are 8 T cell receptor beta chains from one sample, sequenced in a study of memory CD4+ T cells and cytomegalovirus serostatus. The sort gate was single viable CD3+CD4+CD8-CD45RO+ cells for memory CD4+ T cells. TCRdb keeps only in-frame clones here, not all; method: immunoSEQ multiplex PCR. The table has over 65,000 clones, about 78% seen once. The sequenced sample consisted of memory CD4+ T cells from blood. These receptors were obtained from an adult in good health and CMV-seropositive.

The chain is built from TRBV5-6 and TRBJ2-1, with unresolved D. The CDR3 is made up of 13 amino acids. Germline V gene lookup returns CDR1 SGHDT and CDR2 YYEEEE. The germline V and J ends were trimmed by 0 bases and 9 bases, with 10 bases remaining between them. The CDR3 here is CASSLGWIGEQFF. The CDR3 DNA is TGTGCCAGCAGCTTGGGCTGGATAGGTGAGCAGTTCTTC. The entire variable domain, with the rest obtained from reference TRBV5-6 and TRBJ2-1, is as follows: DAGVTQSPTHLIKTRGQQVTLRCSPKSGHDTVSWYQQALGQGPQFIFQYYEEEERQRGNFPDRFSGHQFPNYSSELNVNALLLGDSALYLCASSLGWIGEQFFGPGTRLTVL.

The V call is TRBV30, the J call TRBJ1-3; 8 bases are a match to TRBD1. CDR1 and CDR2 from the germline V gene are GTSNPN and SVGIG (reference sequence). This CDR3 is 14 amino acids long. Trimming took 4 bases from V and 4 from J; bases not matched to a gene: 6. CDR3 protein: CAWTRTGGGNTIYF. CDR3 bases: TGTGCCTGGACTCGCACAGGGGGAGGAAACACCATATATTTT.

The chain is built from TRBV7-2 and TRBJ2-7, with D unclear. Trimming cost V 5 bases and J 4 bases, with 9 bases left between them. CDR1 and CDR2 (germline): SGHTA, FQGNSA. There are 12 residues in the CDR3. For the CDR3, the DNA is TGTGCCAGCAGCCTCCGTGGGTACGAGCAGTACTTC. Translating it yields CASSLRGYEQYF.

This clone is medium-sized (0.01 to 0.1%) by share. The CDR3 DNA sequence: TGCGCCAGCAGCCAAGGACAGGGGGATCATAGCTATGGCTACACCTTC. Amino acids: CASSQGQGDHSYGYTF. The chain combines TRBV4-1 with TRBJ1-2; 9 positions agree with TRBD1. Germline V gene lookup returns CDR1 MGHRA and CDR2 YSYEKL. The V and J ends lost 1 base and 4 bases, in that order; junction bases with no gene match: 7. The CDR3 has 16 residues.

The chain couples TRBV10-3 to TRBJ2-3, with D unclear. Germline V gene lookup returns CDR1 ENHRY and CDR2 SYGVKD. This CDR3 has 13 amino acids. V was clipped by 2 bases and J by 5 bases, with 8 bases between them. CDR3 sequence (DNA): TGTGCCATCAGTGAGGGGCTCCAAGATACGCAGTATTTT. It specifies CAISEGLQDTQYF.

This clone was recorded once. The chain recombines TRBV28 with TRBJ2-1; tentative D call: TRBD2 (5 bases). CDR1 MDHEN and CDR2 SYDVKM come from the germline V gene. V lost 3 bases to trimming and J lost 5 bases, with 8 bases between them. This CDR3 has 13 residues. CDR3 sequence reads: CASSFGLNNEQFF. The CDR3 nucleotides are TGTGCCAGCAGTTTCGGACTGAACAATGAGCAGTTCTTC.

The chain combines TRBV9 with TRBJ1-3; D uncertain. The V gene lost 0 bases and the J gene lost 4 bases, with 11 bases spanning the gap. The CDR3 totals 15 residues. The germline gives CDR1 SGDLS, CDR2 YYNGEE. CDR3 sequence: CASSVEVRGGNTIYF. The CDR3, as DNA: TGTGCCAGCAGCGTAGAGGTTAGAGGGGGAAACACCATATATTTT.

This chain uses TRBV28 with TRBJ1-2; D gene unclear. The CDR3 consists of 15 residues. The germline V and J ends were trimmed by 3 bases and 8 bases, with 19 bases remaining between them. From germline, CDR1 is MDHEN and CDR2 SYDVKM. CDR3 sequence (DNA): TGTGCCAGCAGTTTGAACGATCGGCGGGGTATGGGCTACACCTTC. This encodes CASSLNDRRGMGYTF.